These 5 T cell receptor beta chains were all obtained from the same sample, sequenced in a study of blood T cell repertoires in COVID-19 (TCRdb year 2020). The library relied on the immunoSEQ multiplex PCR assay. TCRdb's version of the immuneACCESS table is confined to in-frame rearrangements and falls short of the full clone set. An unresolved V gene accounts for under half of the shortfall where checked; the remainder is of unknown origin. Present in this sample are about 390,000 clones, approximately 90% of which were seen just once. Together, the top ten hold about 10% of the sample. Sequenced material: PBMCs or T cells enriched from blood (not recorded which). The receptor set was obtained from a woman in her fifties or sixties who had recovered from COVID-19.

The CDR3: CASSSGQGSSPLHF. The CDR3 DNA reads as TGTGCCAGCAGTAGTGGACAGGGGAGTTCACCCCTCCACTTT. The chain links TRBV28 to TRBJ1-6; 9 bases fit TRBD1. The CDR3 is made up of 14 amino acids. The V gene end was trimmed by 5 bases and the J gene end by 9 bases; junction bases not matched to a gene: 5. CDR1 and CDR2 from the germline V gene are MDHEN and SYDVKM.

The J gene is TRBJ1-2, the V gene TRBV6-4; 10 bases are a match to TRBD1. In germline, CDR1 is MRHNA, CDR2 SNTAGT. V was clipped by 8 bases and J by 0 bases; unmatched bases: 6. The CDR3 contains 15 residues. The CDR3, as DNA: TGTGCCAGCCGACGGGACAGGGGTGCTAACTATGGCTACACCTTC. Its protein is CASRRDRGANYGYTF.

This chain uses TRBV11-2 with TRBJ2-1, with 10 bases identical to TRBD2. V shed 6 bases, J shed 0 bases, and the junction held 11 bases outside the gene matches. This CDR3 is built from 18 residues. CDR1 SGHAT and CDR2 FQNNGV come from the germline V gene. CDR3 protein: CASSPLAGGQSSYNEQFF. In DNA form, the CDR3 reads TGTGCCAGCAGTCCTTTAGCGGGGGGCCAAAGCTCCTACAATGAGCAGTTCTTC. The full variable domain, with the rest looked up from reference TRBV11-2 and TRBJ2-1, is EAGVAQSPRYKIIEKRQSVAFWCNPISGHATLYWYQQILGQGPKLLIQFQNNGVVDDSQLPKDRFSAERLKGVDSTLKIQPAKLEDSAVYLCASSPLAGGQSSYNEQFFGPGTRLTVL.

The CDR3 spells CASSQVGSSEYNEQFF. The CDR3 DNA is TGTGCCAGCAGCCAAGTTGGGTCTAGCGAGTACAATGAGCAGTTCTTC. This chain uses TRBV4-2 with TRBJ2-1; TRBD2 might be the D (6 bases). Trimming stripped 1 base from V and 4 bases from J, with 14 bases between. The CDR3 sequence is 16 residues long. Germline V gene data show CDR1 as LGHNA and CDR2 as YNFKEQ.

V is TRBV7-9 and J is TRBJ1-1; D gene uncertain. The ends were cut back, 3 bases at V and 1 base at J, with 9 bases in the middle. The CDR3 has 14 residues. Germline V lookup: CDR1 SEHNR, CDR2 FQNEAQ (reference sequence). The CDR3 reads CASSLVTSNTEAFF. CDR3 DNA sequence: TGTGCCAGCAGCTTGGTGACATCGAACACTGAAGCTTTCTTT.